The following is a T cell receptor (beta chain) sequence with its context. The method was immunoSEQ multiplex PCR; TCRdb's version includes in-frame clones alone and lacks a portion of them. This repertoire shows almost 250,000 clones, around 86% found once; its top ten account for approximately 1.6%. Those who participated ranged in age from 18 to 89 years and resided in about two dozen US areas. Participants' own reports of clinical history determined their cohort assignment. This CDR3 is built from 15 residues. From germline, CDR1 is MNHEY and CDR2 SVGAGI. Between the trimmed V and J ends, which lost 0 bases and 1 base, there was a span of 6 bases. The source of the sample is a study of blood T cell repertoires in COVID-19.

The V call is TRBV6-5, the J call TRBJ2-2; no clear D. This TCR was sampled from a woman between 50 and 59 years old who had recovered from COVID-19. The sequencing sample was made of PBMCs or T cells enriched from blood (not recorded which). The CDR3 protein is CASSYSAGNTGELFF. The CDR3 DNA reads TGTGCCAGCAGTTACTCGGCAGGGAACACCGGGGAGCTGTTTTTT.